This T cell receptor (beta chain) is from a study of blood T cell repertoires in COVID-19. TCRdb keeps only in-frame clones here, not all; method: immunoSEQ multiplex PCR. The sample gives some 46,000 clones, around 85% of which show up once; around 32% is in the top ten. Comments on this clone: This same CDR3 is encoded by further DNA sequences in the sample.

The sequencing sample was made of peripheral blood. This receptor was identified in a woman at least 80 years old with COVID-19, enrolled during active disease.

The CDR3 sequence: CASSQDRGAQPQHF. DNA for the CDR3: TGCGCCAGCAGCCAAGACAGGGGAGCTCAGCCCCAGCATTTT. The chain has TRBV4-1 and TRBJ1-5; TRBD1 might be the D (6 bases). CDR1 is MGHRA, CDR2 YSYEKL, per germline. The V end was cut by 0 bases, the J end by 6 bases, with 9 bases between. This CDR3 spans 14 amino acids.